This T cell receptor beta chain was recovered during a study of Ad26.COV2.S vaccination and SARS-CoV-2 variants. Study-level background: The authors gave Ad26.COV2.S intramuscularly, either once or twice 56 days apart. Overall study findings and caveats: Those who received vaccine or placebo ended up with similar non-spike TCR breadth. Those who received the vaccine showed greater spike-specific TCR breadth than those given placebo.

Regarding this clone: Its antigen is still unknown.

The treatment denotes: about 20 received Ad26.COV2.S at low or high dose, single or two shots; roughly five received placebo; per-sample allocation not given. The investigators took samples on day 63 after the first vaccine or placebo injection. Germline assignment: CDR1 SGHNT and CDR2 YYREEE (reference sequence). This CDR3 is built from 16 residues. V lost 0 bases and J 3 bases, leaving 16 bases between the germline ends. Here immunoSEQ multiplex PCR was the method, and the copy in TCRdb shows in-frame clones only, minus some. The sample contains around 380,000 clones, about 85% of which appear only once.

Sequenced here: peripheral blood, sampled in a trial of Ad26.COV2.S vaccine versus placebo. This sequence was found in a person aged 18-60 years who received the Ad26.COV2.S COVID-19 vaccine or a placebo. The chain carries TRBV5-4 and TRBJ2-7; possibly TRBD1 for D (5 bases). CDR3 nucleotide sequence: TGTGCCAGCAGCTTGGGCCGACAGCCCCGGCACTACGAGCAGTACTTC. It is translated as CASSLGRQPRHYEQYF.